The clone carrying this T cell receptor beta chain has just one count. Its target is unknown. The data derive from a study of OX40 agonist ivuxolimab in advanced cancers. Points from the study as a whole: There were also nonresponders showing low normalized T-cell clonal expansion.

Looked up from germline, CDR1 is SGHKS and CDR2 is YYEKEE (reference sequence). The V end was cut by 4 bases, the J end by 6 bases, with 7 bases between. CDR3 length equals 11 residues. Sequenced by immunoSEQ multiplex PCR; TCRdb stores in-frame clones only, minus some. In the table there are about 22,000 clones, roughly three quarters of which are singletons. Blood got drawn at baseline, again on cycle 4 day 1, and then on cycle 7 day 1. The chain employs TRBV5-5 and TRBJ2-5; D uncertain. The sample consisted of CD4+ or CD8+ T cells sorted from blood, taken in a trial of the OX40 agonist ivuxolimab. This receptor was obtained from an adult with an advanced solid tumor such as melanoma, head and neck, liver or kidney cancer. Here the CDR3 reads CASSLTQTQYF. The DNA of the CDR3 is TGTGCCAGCAGCCTCACGCAGACCCAGTACTTC.